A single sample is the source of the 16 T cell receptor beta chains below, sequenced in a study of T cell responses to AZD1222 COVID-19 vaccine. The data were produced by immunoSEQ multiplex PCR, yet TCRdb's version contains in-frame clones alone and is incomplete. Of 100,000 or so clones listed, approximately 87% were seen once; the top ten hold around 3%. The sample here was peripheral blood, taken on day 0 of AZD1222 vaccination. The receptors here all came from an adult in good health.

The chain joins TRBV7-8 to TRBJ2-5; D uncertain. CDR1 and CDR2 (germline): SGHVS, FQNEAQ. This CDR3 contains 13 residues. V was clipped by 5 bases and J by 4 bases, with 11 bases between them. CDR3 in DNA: TGTGCCAGCAGCCCCGGGTGGGGAGAGACCCAGTACTTC. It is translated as CASSPGWGETQYF.

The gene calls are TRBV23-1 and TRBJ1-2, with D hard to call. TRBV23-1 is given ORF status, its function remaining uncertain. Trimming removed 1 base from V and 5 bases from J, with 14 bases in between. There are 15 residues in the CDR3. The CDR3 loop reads CASSQCLERQYGYTF. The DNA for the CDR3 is TGCGCCAGCAGTCAATGTTTGGAAAGACAATATGGCTACACCTTC.

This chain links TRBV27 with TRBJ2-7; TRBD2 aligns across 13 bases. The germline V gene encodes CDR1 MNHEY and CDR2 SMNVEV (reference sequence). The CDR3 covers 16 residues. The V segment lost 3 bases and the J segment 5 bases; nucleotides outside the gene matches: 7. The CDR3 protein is CASSFRTSGRGNEQYF. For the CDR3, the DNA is TGTGCCAGCAGTTTCCGGACTAGCGGGAGAGGGAACGAGCAGTACTTC.

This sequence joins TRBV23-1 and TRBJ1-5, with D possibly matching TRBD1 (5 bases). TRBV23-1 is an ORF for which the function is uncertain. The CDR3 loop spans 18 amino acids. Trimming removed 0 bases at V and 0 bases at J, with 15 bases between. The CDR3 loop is CASSQSGTQVFSNQPQHF. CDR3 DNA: TGCGCCAGCAGTCAATCGGGGACCCAGGTCTTTAGCAATCAGCCCCAGCATTTT.

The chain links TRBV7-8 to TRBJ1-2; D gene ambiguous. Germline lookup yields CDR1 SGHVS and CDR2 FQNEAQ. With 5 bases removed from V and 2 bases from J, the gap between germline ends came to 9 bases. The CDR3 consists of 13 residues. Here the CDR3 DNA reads TGTGCCAGCAGCCCTGGATGGAACTATGGCTACACCTTC. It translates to CASSPGWNYGYTF.

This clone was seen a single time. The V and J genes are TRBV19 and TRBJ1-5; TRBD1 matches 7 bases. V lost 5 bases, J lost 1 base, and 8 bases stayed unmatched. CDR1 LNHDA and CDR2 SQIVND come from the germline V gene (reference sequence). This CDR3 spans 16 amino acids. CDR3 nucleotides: TGTGCCAGTAGTGCGCGACAGGGAGGGAGCAATCAGCCCCAGCATTTT. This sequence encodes CASSARQGGSNQPQHF.

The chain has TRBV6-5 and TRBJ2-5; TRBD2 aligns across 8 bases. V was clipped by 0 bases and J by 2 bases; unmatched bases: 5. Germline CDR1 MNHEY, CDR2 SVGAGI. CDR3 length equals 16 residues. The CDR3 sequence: CASSYSASGRQETQYF. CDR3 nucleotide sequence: TGTGCCAGCAGTTACTCCGCTAGCGGGCGGCAAGAGACCCAGTACTTC.

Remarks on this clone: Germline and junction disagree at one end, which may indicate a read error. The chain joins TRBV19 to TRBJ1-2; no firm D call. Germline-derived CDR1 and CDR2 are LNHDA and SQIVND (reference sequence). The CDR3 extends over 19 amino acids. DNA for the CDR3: TGTGCCAGTAGTATAGATTCGGCCAGGTCGACAATTTTATACTATGGCTGCACCTTC. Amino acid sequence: CASSIDSARSTILYYGCTF.

This CDR3 is CAIRDSRKADTTYNEQFF. CDR3 nucleotide sequence: TGTGCCATCAGGGACAGCAGAAAAGCGGACACCACGTACAATGAGCAGTTCTTC. The chain recombines TRBV10-3 with TRBJ2-1; possibly TRBD1 for D (6 bases). The CDR3 length is 18 residues. V shed 6 bases and J shed 4 bases, with 25 bases lying between them. Germline assignment: CDR1 ENHRY and CDR2 SYGVKD.

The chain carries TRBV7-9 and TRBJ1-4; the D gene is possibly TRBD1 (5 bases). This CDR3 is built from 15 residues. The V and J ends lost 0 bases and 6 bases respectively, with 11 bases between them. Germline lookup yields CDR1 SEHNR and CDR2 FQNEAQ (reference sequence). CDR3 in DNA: TGTGCCAGCAGCTTAGCGGGGCGACGGGATGAAAAACTGTTTTTT. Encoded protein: CASSLAGRRDEKLFF.

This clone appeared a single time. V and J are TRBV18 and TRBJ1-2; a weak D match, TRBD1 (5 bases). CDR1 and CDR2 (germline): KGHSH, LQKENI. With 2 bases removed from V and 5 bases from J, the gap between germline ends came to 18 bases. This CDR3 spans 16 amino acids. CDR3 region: CASSPGAQGRGYGYTF. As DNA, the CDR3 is TGTGCCAGCTCACCAGGGGCTCAGGGTCGAGGGTATGGCTACACCTTC.

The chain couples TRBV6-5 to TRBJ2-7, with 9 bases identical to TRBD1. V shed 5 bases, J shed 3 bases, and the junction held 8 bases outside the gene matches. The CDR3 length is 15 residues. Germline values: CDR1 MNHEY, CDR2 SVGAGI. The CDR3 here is CASSKPGQGFYEQYF. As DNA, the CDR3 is TGTGCCAGCAGTAAACCGGGACAGGGATTCTACGAGCAGTACTTC.

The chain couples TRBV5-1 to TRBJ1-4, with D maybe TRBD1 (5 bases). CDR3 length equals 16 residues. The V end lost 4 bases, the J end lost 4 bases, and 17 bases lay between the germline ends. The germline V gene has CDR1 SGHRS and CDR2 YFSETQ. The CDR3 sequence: CASSRAERGSNEKLFF. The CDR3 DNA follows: TGCGCCAGCAGCCGGGCTGAGCGGGGGAGTAATGAAAAACTGTTTTTT.

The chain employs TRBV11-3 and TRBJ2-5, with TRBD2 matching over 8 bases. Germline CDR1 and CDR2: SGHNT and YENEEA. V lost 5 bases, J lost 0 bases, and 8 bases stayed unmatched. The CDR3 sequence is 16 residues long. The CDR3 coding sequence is TGTGCCAGCAGCGCTTTCGGGGGGGGAAACCAAGAGACCCAGTACTTC. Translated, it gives CASSAFGGGNQETQYF.

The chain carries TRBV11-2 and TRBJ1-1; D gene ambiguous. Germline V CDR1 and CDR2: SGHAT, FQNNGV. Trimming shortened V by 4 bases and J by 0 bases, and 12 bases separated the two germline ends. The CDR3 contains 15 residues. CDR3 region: CASSYGSRMNTEAFF. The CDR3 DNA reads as TGTGCCAGCAGCTACGGCAGTAGAATGAACACTGAAGCTTTCTTT.

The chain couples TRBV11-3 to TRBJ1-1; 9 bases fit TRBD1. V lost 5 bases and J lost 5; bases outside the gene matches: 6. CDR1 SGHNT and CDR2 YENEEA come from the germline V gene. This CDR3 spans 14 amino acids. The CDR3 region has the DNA TGTGCCAGCAGCACGGGACAGGGAGGAACTGAAGCTTTCTTT. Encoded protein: CASSTGQGGTEAFF.